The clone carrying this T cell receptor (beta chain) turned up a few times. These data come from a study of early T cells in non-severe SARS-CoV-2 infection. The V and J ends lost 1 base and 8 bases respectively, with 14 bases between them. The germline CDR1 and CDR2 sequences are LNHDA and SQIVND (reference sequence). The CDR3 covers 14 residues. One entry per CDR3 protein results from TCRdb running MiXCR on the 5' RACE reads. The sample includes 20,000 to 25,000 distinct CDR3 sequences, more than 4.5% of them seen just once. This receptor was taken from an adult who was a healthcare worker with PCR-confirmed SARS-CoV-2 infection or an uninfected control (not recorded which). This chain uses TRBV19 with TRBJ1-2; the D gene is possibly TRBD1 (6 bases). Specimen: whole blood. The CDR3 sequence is CASSIAGAIYGYTF. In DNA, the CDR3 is TGTGCCAGTAGTATAGCAGGGGCGATCTACGGCTACACCTTC. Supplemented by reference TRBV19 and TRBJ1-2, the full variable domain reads DGGITQSPKYLFRKEGQNVTLSCEQNLNHDAMYWYRQDPGQGLRLIYYSQIVNDFQKGDIAEGYSVSREKKESFPLTVTSAQKNPTAFYLCASSIAGAIYGYTFGSGTRLTVV.